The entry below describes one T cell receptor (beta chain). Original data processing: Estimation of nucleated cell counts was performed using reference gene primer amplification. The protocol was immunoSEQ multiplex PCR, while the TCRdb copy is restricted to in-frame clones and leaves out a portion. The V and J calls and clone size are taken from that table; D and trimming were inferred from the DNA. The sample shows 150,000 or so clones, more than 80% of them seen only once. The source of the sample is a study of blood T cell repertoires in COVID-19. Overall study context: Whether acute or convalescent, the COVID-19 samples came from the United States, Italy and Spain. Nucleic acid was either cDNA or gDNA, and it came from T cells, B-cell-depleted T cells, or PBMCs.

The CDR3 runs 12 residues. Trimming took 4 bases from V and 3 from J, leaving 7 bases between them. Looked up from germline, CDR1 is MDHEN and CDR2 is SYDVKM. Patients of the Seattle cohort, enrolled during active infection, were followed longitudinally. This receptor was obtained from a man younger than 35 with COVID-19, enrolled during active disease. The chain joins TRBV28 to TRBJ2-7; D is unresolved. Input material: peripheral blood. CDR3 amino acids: CASSSRFYEQYF. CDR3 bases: TGTGCCAGCAGTTCGCGGTTCTACGAGCAGTACTTC.